The 14 T cell receptor beta chains given below trace back to one sample, sequenced in a study of cytomegalovirus exposure and HLA in healthy donors (dated by TCRdb to about 2017). Preparation of the library involved the immunoSEQ multiplex PCR assay. For the multiplex PCR, a mixture combining 60 forward primers for TCR Vbeta segments and 13 reverse primers for TCR Jbeta segments was used. TCRdb took this table from immuneACCESS and kept in-frame rearrangements with V and J called. Such tables lack part of the clones; where checked against another copy, unresolved V genes explain under half of the gap, and the rest is unexplained. A total of about 120,000 clones appear in this sample, roughly 80% of them only once. Jointly, the top ten make up roughly 3.3% of the sample. The sequenced sample was PBMCs. Receptors were obtained from a woman in her twenties or thirties in good health and CMV-seropositive.

The chain recombines TRBV5-1 with TRBJ1-6; tentative D call: TRBD1 (5 bases). Germline V CDR1 and CDR2: SGHRS, YFSETQ. This CDR3 contains 16 residues. The ends were cut back, 0 bases at V and 10 bases at J, with 17 bases in the middle. Here the CDR3 DNA reads TGCGCCAGCAGCTTGGCCGGGGGGGTATTTAACTCACCCCTCCACTTT. Translating it yields CASSLAGGVFNSPLHF.

V usage is TRBV7-2 and J usage is TRBJ2-2; a weak D match, TRBD1 (6 bases). The germline V gene encodes CDR1 SGHTA and CDR2 FQGNSA. V was pared by 3 bases and J by 2 bases, with 10 bases between. The CDR3 has 15 amino acids. This CDR3 is CASSFTGINTGELFF. The CDR3 coding sequence is TGTGCCAGCAGCTTCACAGGGATTAACACCGGGGAGCTGTTTTTT.

The table lists this clone with a count of one. The chain recombines TRBV7-9 with TRBJ1-3; a weak D match, TRBD1 (6 bases). Germline lookup yields CDR1 SEHNR and CDR2 FQNEAQ (reference sequence). There are 15 residues in the CDR3. V gave up 4 bases and J gave up 0 bases, with 10 bases separating them. The CDR3 region is CASSSRDISGNTIYF. The CDR3 DNA reads TGTGCCAGCAGCTCAAGGGACATCTCTGGAAACACCATATATTTT.

The J gene is TRBJ2-3, the V gene TRBV13, with TRBD2 identical over 8 bases. CDR3 length: 16 amino acids. Germline V gene lookup returns CDR1 PRHDT and CDR2 FYEKMQ (reference sequence). J lost 3 bases, V lost 1 base, and 6 bases had no gene match. CDR3 nucleotide sequence: TGTGCCAGCAGCTTAGCCTCGGGGGGGCAGACAGATACGCAGTATTTT. The encoded protein is CASSLASGGQTDTQYF.

CDR3 bases: TGTGCCAGCAGCCAATGGTATGGAGGGGAAGAAGCTTTCTTT. It specifies CASSQWYGGEEAFF. The rearrangement uses TRBV14 and TRBJ1-1; D is possibly TRBD1 (5 bases). The germline V gene encodes CDR1 SGHDN and CDR2 FVKESK. Trimming took off 2 bases at V and 8 bases at J, with 15 bases between the two ends. This CDR3 comprises 14 residues.

The rearrangement uses TRBV5-4 and TRBJ1-6; no reliable D call. Germline CDR1 reads SGHNT; CDR2 reads YYREEE (reference sequence). V lost 2 bases, J lost 6 bases, and 6 bases lay in between. The CDR3 runs to 13 residues. The CDR3 region has the DNA TGTGCCAGCAGCTTCGGTGTTAATTCACCCCTCCACTTT. This translates into CASSFGVNSPLHF.

This chain links TRBV4-3 with TRBJ2-1; TRBD2 matches at 10 bases. V dropped 4 bases and J dropped 5; count of bases not matched to a gene: 8. CDR1 is LGHNA, CDR2 YSLEER, per germline. The CDR3 loop spans 16 amino acids. The DNA for the CDR3 is TGCGCCAGCAGCCTATATAGCGGGGGGCAACACAATGAGCAGTTCTTC. It translates to CASSLYSGGQHNEQFF.

This clone has only one observation. The chain joins TRBV7-2 to TRBJ2-5; D not resolved. Trimming removed 5 bases from V and 1 base from J, with 8 bases in between. This CDR3 is built from 13 residues. Germline assignment: CDR1 SGHTA and CDR2 FQGNSA. The DNA of the CDR3 is TGTGCCAGCAGCCCCGTGGCCCAAGAGACCCAGTACTTC. As protein: CASSPVAQETQYF.

This clone has a handful of counts. The CDR3 DNA reads TGTGCCTGGACTCTAAGGGACTCCTCTAAAGCTTTCTTT. It specifies CAWTLRDSSKAFF. The V and J genes are TRBV30 and TRBJ1-1; TRBD1 is a possible D gene (5 bases). The CDR3 length is 13 residues. Germline CDR1 is GTSNPN and CDR2 is SVGIG (reference sequence). V was clipped by 4 bases and J by 9 bases, with 18 bases between them.

The count of this clone is one. The V gene is TRBV4-2, the J gene TRBJ2-2, with D tentatively TRBD2 (7 bases). The V end was cut by 4 bases, the J end by 0 bases, with 12 bases between. The CDR3 loop spans 16 amino acids. The germline V gene has CDR1 LGHNA and CDR2 YNFKEQ. The CDR3 DNA follows: TGTGCCAGCAGCCTTGCGGGGGCCGCGAACACCGGGGAGCTGTTTTTT. Translated, it gives CASSLAGAANTGELFF.

In this sample, this clone turned up a few times. The chain recombines TRBV7-9 with TRBJ1-3; D gene ambiguous. The CDR3 contains 14 residues. Germline-derived CDR1 and CDR2 are SEHNR and FQNEAQ (reference sequence). V dropped 5 bases and J dropped 4 bases, with 12 bases sitting between them. In nucleotides, the CDR3 is TGTGCCAGCAGCCTGGACGGGAGGGGAAACACCATATATTTT. Translating it yields CASSLDGRGNTIYF.

CDR3 nucleotide sequence: TGTGCCAGCACCCCACGTCCGGCGGCCGAGCAGTTCTTC. Translating gives CASTPRPAAEQFF. The chain employs TRBV5-4 and TRBJ2-1; no firm D call. Deletions cut 6 bases from V and 10 bases from J, with 17 bases between. The CDR3 consists of 13 residues. From germline, CDR1 is SGHNT and CDR2 YYREEE (reference sequence). The variable domain in full, with the rest retrieved from reference TRBV5-4 and TRBJ2-1, is ETGVTQSPTHLIKTRGQQVTLRCSSQSGHNTVSWYQQALGQGPQFIFQYYREEENGRGNFPPRFSGLQFPNYSSELNVNALELDDSALYLCASTPRPAAEQFFGPGTRLTVL.

The V and J genes are TRBV28 and TRBJ1-2, with a weak D call TRBD1 (5 bases). Looked up from germline, CDR1 is MDHEN and CDR2 is SYDVKM. The CDR3 covers 13 residues. Trimming took off 5 bases at V and 5 bases at J, with 12 bases between the two ends. The CDR3 DNA follows: TGTGCCAGCAGTGCTAGGGGTGGGTATGGCTACACCTTC. This gives the protein CASSARGGYGYTF.

The rearrangement uses TRBV2 and TRBJ1-5, with D hard to call. The CDR3 has 13 amino acids. The V gene's germline CDR1 is SNHLY and CDR2 FYNNEI. The germline V and J ends were trimmed by 3 bases and 5 bases, with 8 bases remaining between them. CDR3 sequence reads: CASSDERDQPQHF. CDR3 coding DNA: TGTGCCAGCAGTGATGAGCGCGATCAGCCCCAGCATTTT.